The 6 T cell receptor beta chains below all came from one sample that was sequenced in a study of response to subunit inactivated influenza vaccine (dated by TCRdb to the late 2010s). Library method: RT-PCR. The sequencing machine was an Illumina HiSeq 2500. Starting from the raw public reads, TCRdb applied fastp trimming at Q25, assembled clones with MiXCR and retained in-frame beta chains. Rows are unified per CDR3 protein, each entry keeping the most common DNA and genes. The sample data list about 160,000 distinct CDR3 sequences, and about 10% of these were observed just once. The ten largest make up about a third of the sample. Here the sequenced sample was CD8+ T cells sorted from PBMCs, taken roughly 24 months after vaccination. Receptors originate from a man in his fifties or sixties who received an inactivated influenza vaccine. Donor details come from another sample of the same person, matched by shared clones.

This clonotype was detected many times. Here the CDR3 reads CSARARGRNEQYF. The CDR3 DNA reads TGCAGTGCTAGAGCCAGGGGGAGAAACGAGCAGTACTTC. V is TRBV20-1 and J is TRBJ2-7, with 7 nucleotides matching TRBD1. V lost 1 base, J lost 5 bases, and 5 bases stayed unmatched. The CDR3 totals 13 residues. Looked up from germline, CDR1 is DFQATT and CDR2 is SNEGSKA (reference sequence).

This chain uses TRBV20-1 with TRBJ2-1; D uncertain. V dropped 5 bases and J dropped 5 bases, with 7 bases sitting between them. The CDR3 loop spans 11 amino acids. Germline CDR1 is DFQATT and CDR2 is SNEGSKA (reference sequence). This chain's CDR3 is CSAEWHNEQFF. The DNA for the CDR3 is TGCAGTGCTGAGTGGCACAATGAGCAGTTCTTC.

The chain employs TRBV28 and TRBJ1-5; D is possibly TRBD1 (5 bases). The V end lost 3 bases, the J end lost 5 bases, and 8 bases lay between the germline ends. This CDR3 spans 13 amino acids. Germline V gives CDR1 MDHEN, CDR2 SYDVKM. The CDR3 spells CASSLAGHQPQHF. In DNA form, the CDR3 reads TGTGCCAGCAGTTTGGCGGGACATCAGCCCCAGCATTTT.

This clonotype was detected a few times. The chain joins TRBV19 to TRBJ1-5; the D is unclear. Germline V lookup: CDR1 LNHDA, CDR2 SQIVND (reference sequence). V lost 4 bases and J lost 0, with 10 bases in between. The CDR3 totals 15 residues. In DNA, the CDR3 is TGTGCCAGTAGTAATGAGGCCTATAGCAATCAGCCCCAGCATTTT. Translation gives CASSNEAYSNQPQHF. Full variable domain (rest looked up from reference TRBV19 and TRBJ1-5): DGGITQSPKYLFRKEGQNVTLSCEQNLNHDAMYWYRQDPGQGLRLIYYSQIVNDFQKGDIAEGYSVSREKKESFPLTVTSAQKNPTAFYLCASSNEAYSNQPQHFGDGTRLSIL.

The sample holds many counts of this clonotype. This rearrangement joins TRBV6-2 or TRBV6-3 to TRBJ2-1, with D uncertain. Trimming took off 4 bases at V and 6 bases at J, with 7 bases between the two ends. CDR3 length: 12 amino acids. The germline gives CDR1 MNHEY, CDR2 SVGEGT. This chain's CDR3 is CASSSRLNEQFF. The CDR3 DNA reads TGTGCCAGCAGTTCCCGACTCAATGAGCAGTTCTTC.

This clonotype was counted many times. The chain links TRBV5-1 to TRBJ2-1; 7 nucleotides agree with TRBD2. Losses at the gene ends were 0 bases for V and 5 bases for J; bases not matched to a gene: 5. CDR3 length: 15 residues. Germline loops: CDR1 SGHRS, CDR2 YFSETQ. The chain's CDR3 is CASSLVSGNHNEQFF. The CDR3 nucleotides read TGCGCCAGCAGCTTGGTGAGCGGGAACCACAATGAGCAGTTCTTC.